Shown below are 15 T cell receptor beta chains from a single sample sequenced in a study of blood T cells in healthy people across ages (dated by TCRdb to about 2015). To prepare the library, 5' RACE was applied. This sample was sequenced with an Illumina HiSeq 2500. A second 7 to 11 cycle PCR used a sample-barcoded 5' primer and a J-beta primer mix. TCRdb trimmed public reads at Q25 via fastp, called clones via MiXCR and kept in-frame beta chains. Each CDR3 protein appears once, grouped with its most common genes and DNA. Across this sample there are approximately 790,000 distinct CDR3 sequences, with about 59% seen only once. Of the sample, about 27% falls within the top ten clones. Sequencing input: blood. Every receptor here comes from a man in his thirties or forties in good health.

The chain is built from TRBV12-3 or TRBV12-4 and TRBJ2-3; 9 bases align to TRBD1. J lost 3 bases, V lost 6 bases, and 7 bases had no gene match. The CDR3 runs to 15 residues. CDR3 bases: TGTGCCAGCAGAAACTCCGGGACAGGGACAGATACGCAGTATTTT. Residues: CASRNSGTGTDTQYF.

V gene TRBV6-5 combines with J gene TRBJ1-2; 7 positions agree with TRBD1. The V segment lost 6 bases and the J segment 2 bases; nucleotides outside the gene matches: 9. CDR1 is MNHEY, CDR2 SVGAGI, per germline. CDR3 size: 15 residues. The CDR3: CASSSGTALNYGYTF. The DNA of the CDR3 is TGTGCCAGCAGCTCCGGGACAGCTCTCAACTATGGCTACACCTTC.

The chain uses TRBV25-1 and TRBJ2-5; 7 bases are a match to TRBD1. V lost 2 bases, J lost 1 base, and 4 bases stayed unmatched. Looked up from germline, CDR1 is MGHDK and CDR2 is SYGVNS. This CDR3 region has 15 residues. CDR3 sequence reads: CASSEGQGVQETQYF. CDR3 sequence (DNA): TGTGCCAGCAGTGAAGGTCAGGGGGTCCAAGAGACCCAGTACTTC.

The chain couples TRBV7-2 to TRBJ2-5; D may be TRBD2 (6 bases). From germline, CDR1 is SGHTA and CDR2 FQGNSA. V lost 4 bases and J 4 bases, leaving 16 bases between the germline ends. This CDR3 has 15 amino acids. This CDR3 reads CASSYKIGSGETQYF. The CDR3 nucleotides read TGTGCCAGCAGCTATAAGATTGGTAGCGGAGAGACCCAGTACTTC.

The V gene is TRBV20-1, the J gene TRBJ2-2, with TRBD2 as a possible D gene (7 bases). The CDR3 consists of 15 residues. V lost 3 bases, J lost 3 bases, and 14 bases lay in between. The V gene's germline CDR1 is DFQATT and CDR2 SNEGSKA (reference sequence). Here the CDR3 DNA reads TGCAGTGCTAGGTCAGGGGAGGGTGACACCGGGGAGCTGTTTTTT. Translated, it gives CSARSGEGDTGELFF.

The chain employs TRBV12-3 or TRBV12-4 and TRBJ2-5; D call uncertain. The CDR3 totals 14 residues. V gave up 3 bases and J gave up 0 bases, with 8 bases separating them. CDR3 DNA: TGTGCCAGCAGTTTTCCCAAGAACCAAGAGACCCAGTACTTC. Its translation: CASSFPKNQETQYF.

The CDR3 sequence: CASSYSGGGRITDTQYF. The CDR3 nucleotides read TGTGCCAGCAGTTATTCAGGAGGGGGGCGCATCACAGATACGCAGTATTTT. This chain links TRBV6-6 with TRBJ2-3; either TRBD1 or TRBD2 may supply D (6 bases each). The CDR3 spans 17 residues. Germline loops: CDR1 MNHNY, CDR2 SVGAGI (reference sequence). V was trimmed by 3 bases and J by 2 bases, leaving 18 bases between them.

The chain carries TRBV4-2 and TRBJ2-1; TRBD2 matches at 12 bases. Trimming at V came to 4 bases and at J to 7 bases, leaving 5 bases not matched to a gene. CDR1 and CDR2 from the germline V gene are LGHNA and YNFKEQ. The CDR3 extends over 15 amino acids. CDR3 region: CASSPSGGGMNEQFF. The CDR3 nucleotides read TGTGCCAGCAGCCCTAGCGGGGGGGGCATGAATGAGCAGTTCTTC.

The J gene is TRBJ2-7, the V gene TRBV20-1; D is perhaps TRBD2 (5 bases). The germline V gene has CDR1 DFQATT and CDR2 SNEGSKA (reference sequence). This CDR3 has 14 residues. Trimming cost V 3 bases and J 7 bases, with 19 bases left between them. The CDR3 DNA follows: TGCAGTGCTAGTGACCGGGGAAAAGGGAATGAGCAGTACTTC. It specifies CSASDRGKGNEQYF.

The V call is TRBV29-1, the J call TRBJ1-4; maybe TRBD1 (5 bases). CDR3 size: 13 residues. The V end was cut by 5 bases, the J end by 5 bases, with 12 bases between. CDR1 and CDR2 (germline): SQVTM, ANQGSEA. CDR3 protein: CSVSRDRNEKLFF. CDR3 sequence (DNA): TGCAGCGTTTCGAGAGACAGAAATGAAAAACTGTTTTTT.

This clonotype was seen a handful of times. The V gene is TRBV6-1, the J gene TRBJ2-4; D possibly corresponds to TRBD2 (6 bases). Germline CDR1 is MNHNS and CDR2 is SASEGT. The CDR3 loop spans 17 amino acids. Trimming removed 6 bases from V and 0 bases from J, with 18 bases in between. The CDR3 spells CASRREARTIAKNIQYF. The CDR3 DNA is TGTGCCAGCAGAAGGGAGGCACGGACGATAGCCAAAAACATTCAGTACTTC.

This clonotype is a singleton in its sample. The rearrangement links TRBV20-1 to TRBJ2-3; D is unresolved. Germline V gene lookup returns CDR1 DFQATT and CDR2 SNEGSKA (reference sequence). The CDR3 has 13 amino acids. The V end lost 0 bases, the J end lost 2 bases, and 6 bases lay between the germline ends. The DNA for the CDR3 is TGCAGTGCTAGAGACAGGAACACAGATACGCAGTATTTT. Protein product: CSARDRNTDTQYF.

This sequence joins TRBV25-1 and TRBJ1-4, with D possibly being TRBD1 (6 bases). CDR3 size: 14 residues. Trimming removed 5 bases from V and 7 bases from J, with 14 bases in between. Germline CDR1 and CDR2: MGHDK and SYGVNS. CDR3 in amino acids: CASSKQGGPEKLFF. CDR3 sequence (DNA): TGTGCCAGCAGTAAACAGGGAGGACCTGAAAAACTGTTTTTT.

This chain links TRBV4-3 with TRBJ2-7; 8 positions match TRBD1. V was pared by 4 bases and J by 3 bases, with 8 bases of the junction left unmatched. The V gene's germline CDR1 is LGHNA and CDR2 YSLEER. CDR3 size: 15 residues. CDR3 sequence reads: CASSLRPGQVYEQYF. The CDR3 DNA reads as TGCGCCAGCAGCCTCCGACCGGGACAGGTCTACGAGCAGTACTTC.

The CDR3 bases are TGTGCCAGCAGTGACGGGACGCACACTGGAGGGAGTGAGCAGTTCTTC. This sequence encodes CASSDGTHTGGSEQFF. The rearrangement uses TRBV6-4 and TRBJ2-1, with D maybe TRBD2 (6 bases). This CDR3 is 16 amino acids long. The germline gives CDR1 MRHNA, CDR2 SNTAGT. Trimming stripped 2 bases from V and 9 bases from J, with 20 bases between.